This passage covers 12 T cell receptor beta chains from one sample sequenced in a study of blood T cell repertoires in COVID-19. Method: immunoSEQ multiplex PCR; TCRdb's copy keeps in-frame clones and lacks some. The sample carries around 100,000 clones, approximately 84% recorded once. Sequencing input: peripheral blood. Source of these receptors: a human donor in a cohort sampled during active COVID-19.

The chain has TRBV12-2 and TRBJ1-5. TRBV12-2 represents a pseudogene. CDR3 length: 16 residues. The CDR3 sequence: CASRPAEEAGNQPQHF. The CDR3 DNA is TGTGCAAGTCGCCCCGCCGAGGAAGCTGGCAATCAGCCCCAGCATTTT.

This rearrangement joins TRBV27 to TRBJ2-5; D is undetermined. There are 13 residues in the CDR3. The germline CDR1 and CDR2 sequences are MNHEY and SMNVEV (reference sequence). V lost 0 bases and J 5 bases, leaving 7 bases between the germline ends. The CDR3 loop reads CASSLSSWETQYF. The CDR3 nucleotides are TGTGCCAGCAGTTTATCCAGTTGGGAGACCCAGTACTTC.

The sample holds one count of this clone. The V gene is TRBV3-1 (or the pseudogene TRBV3-2), the J gene TRBJ1-2, with TRBD1 matching over 9 bases. This CDR3 spans 15 amino acids. Per germline, CDR1 LGHDT and CDR2 YNNKEL (reference sequence). With V trimmed by 3 bases and J by 6 bases, 8 bases remained unmatched. The DNA for the CDR3 is TGTGCCAGCAGCCAGGGACAGGGTGGTTTTCATGGCTACACCTTC. It translates to CASSQGQGGFHGYTF.

The CDR3 region is CASSLRQAMNTEAFF. CDR3 sequence (DNA): TGTGCCAGCAGCTTAAGACAGGCCATGAACACTGAAGCTTTCTTT. This chain links TRBV11-1 with TRBJ1-1, with a tentative D call TRBD1 (6 bases). The V and J ends lost 2 bases and 0 bases respectively, with 10 bases between them. Germline assignment: CDR1 SGHAT and CDR2 FQDESV (reference sequence). This CDR3 spans 15 amino acids.

V gene TRBV14 combines with J gene TRBJ2-7, with D unresolved. There are 16 residues in the CDR3. The V end lost 3 bases, the J end lost 2 bases, and 17 bases lay between the germline ends. Germline V gene sequence: CDR1 SGHDN, CDR2 FVKESK. The CDR3 DNA follows: TGTGCCAGCAGCCAGTTTTACGCCCGTCAGACCTACGAGCAGTACTTC. It is translated as CASSQFYARQTYEQYF. Complete variable domain (other parts from reference TRBV14 and TRBJ2-7): EAGVTQFPSHSVIEKGQTVTLRCDPISGHDNLYWYRRVMGKEIKFLLHFVKESKQDESGMPNNRFLAERTGGTYSTLKVQPAELEDSGVYFCASSQFYARQTYEQYFGPGTRLTVT.

This clone appeared a single time. This chain joins TRBV19 and TRBJ1-5; D remains unclear. The germline V gene encodes CDR1 LNHDA and CDR2 SQIVND (reference sequence). Trimming removed 2 bases from V and 5 bases from J, with 16 bases in between. The length of the CDR3 is 16 residues. CDR3 in amino acids: CASSISHRRMDQPQHF. The CDR3 nucleotides read TGTGCCAGTAGTATAAGTCACCGCAGAATGGATCAGCCCCAGCATTTT.

V and J are TRBV3-1 (or the pseudogene TRBV3-2) and TRBJ2-7; perhaps TRBD1 as D (5 bases). CDR1 and CDR2 from the germline V gene are LGHDT and YNNKEL (reference sequence). The CDR3 is 16 amino acids. Between the trimmed V and J ends, which lost 1 base and 2 bases, there was a span of 15 bases. CDR3 in DNA: TGTGCCAGCAGCCAAGGACCCATCGTAGGGGCCTACGAGCAGTACTTC. Its protein is CASSQGPIVGAYEQYF.

The chain carries TRBV6-2 or TRBV6-3 and TRBJ1-2; D ambiguous. The length of the CDR3 is 15 residues. Germline-derived CDR1 and CDR2 are MNHEY and SVGEGT. The V gene lost 2 bases and the J gene lost 0 bases, with 10 bases spanning the gap. In DNA form, the CDR3 reads TGTGCCAGCAGTTACGCGACTCCTCCTAACTATGGCTACACCTTC. It is translated as CASSYATPPNYGYTF.

The J gene is TRBJ2-5, the V gene TRBV29-1; D is unresolved. V shed 7 bases and J shed 4 bases, with 10 bases lying between them. Germline CDR1 reads SQVTM; CDR2 reads ANQGSEA. CDR3 size: 11 residues. The DNA for the CDR3 is TGCAGCGCCCGTTACGGAGAGACCCAGTACTTC. Translated, it gives CSARYGETQYF.

V usage is TRBV15 and J usage is TRBJ2-7; 9 bases are a match to TRBD1. Germline-derived CDR1 and CDR2 are LNHNV and YYDKDF (reference sequence). The CDR3 has 14 amino acids. With V trimmed by 2 bases and J by 4 bases, 3 bases remained unmatched. CDR3 protein: CATSRPGQGYEQYF. The CDR3 nucleotides are TGTGCCACCAGCAGACCGGGACAGGGATACGAGCAGTACTTC.

This chain uses TRBV19 with TRBJ2-1; 12 bases map to TRBD2. The CDR3 is 16 residues long. Losses at the gene ends were 1 base for V and 9 bases for J; bases not matched to a gene: 7. CDR1 and CDR2 (germline): LNHDA, SQIVND (reference sequence). The CDR3 sequence is CASSIVSASGRGEQFF. The CDR3 bases are TGTGCCAGTAGTATAGTGTCGGCTAGCGGGAGGGGTGAGCAGTTCTTC. Full variable domain (rest looked up from reference TRBV19 and TRBJ2-1): DGGITQSPKYLFRKEGQNVTLSCEQNLNHDAMYWYRQDPGQGLRLIYYSQIVNDFQKGDIAEGYSVSREKKESFPLTVTSAQKNPTAFYLCASSIVSASGRGEQFFGPGTRLTVL.

The chain has TRBV12-3 or TRBV12-4 and TRBJ2-7, with D uncertain. The CDR3 extends over 13 amino acids. V dropped 6 bases and J dropped 4 bases, with 13 bases sitting between them. DNA for the CDR3: TGTGCCAGCAGCCTCTCTTTATATTACGAGCAGTACTTC. Translated, it gives CASSLSLYYEQYF.